The 19 T cell receptor beta chains listed next were all sequenced from one sample in a study of control samples from healthy donors and cancer patients. Clones were sequenced by immunoSEQ multiplex PCR, and TCRdb holds only the in-frame ones, with some missing. The sample lists about 95,000 clones; approximately 90% were seen once. Sample: blood. The receptors stem from a woman aged 25 to 39 in good health.

This rearrangement joins TRBV19 to TRBJ1-2, with a weak D call TRBD1 (5 bases). Germline V CDR1 and CDR2: LNHDA, SQIVND (reference sequence). The germline V and J ends were trimmed by 10 bases and 0 bases, with 15 bases remaining between them. The CDR3 consists of 14 residues. Here the CDR3 reads CATLPGSTNYGYTF. DNA of the CDR3: TGTGCCACCCTACCAGGGTCTACTAACTATGGCTACACCTTC.

This clone appeared once. This chain links TRBV5-1 with TRBJ2-3; 11 nucleotides line up with TRBD2. The CDR3 totals 16 residues. From germline, CDR1 is SGHRS and CDR2 YFSETQ. The J segment lost 0 bases and the V segment lost 4 bases, leaving 4 bases of the junction unmatched. Here the CDR3 DNA reads TGCGCCAGCAGCCCCGGGACTAGCGGAAGCACAGATACGCAGTATTTT. Protein sequence: CASSPGTSGSTDTQYF.

The chain joins TRBV4-2 to TRBJ1-4; D unclear. The germline gives CDR1 LGHNA, CDR2 YNFKEQ. The CDR3 runs 16 residues. The ends were cut back, 4 bases at V and 0 bases at J, with 12 bases in the middle. CDR3 residues: CASSPEWAATNEKLFF. CDR3 coding DNA: TGTGCCAGCAGCCCTGAGTGGGCTGCAACTAATGAAAAACTGTTTTTT.

The rearrangement uses TRBV6-5 and TRBJ2-7; 7 bases are a match to TRBD2. The CDR3 is made up of 15 amino acids. Germline assignment: CDR1 MNHEY and CDR2 SVGAGI. Losses at the gene ends were 10 bases for V and 0 bases for J; bases not matched to a gene: 12. The CDR3 bases are TGTGCCACCGCCCCGGGGTCGGGGGGCTCCTACGAGCAGTACTTC. Encoded protein: CATAPGSGGSYEQYF.

The rearrangement links TRBV18 to TRBJ1-2; no definite D call. Deletions cut 3 bases from V and 7 bases from J, with 9 bases between. The CDR3 sequence is 12 residues long. CDR1 and CDR2 from the germline V gene are KGHSH and LQKENI. The CDR3, as DNA: TGTGCCAGCTCACCGATCGATAGTGGCTACACCTTC. Translating it yields CASSPIDSGYTF.

This rearrangement joins TRBV30 to TRBJ2-5; no clear D. Germline CDR1 is GTSNPN and CDR2 is SVGIG (reference sequence). Between the trimmed V and J ends, which lost 1 base and 5 bases, there was a span of 14 bases. This CDR3 is built from 14 residues. CDR3 loop: CAWSGLHPPETQYF. As DNA, the CDR3 is TGTGCCTGGAGTGGTCTTCATCCTCCGGAGACCCAGTACTTC.

This clone appeared once. The chain is built from TRBV14 and TRBJ2-7; TRBD1 might be the D (5 bases). Trimming pared 5 bases from V and 4 bases from J, leaving 9 bases between. Germline V gives CDR1 SGHDN, CDR2 FVKESK. The CDR3 runs to 12 residues. This CDR3 is CASSAKGYEQYF. The CDR3 coding sequence is TGTGCCAGCAGCGCTAAGGGGTACGAGCAGTACTTC.

The chain links TRBV3-1 (or the pseudogene TRBV3-2) to TRBJ2-1; 14 bases fit TRBD2. The CDR3 covers 16 residues. In germline, CDR1 is LGHDT, CDR2 YNNKEL (reference sequence). Unmatched junction bases numbered 10, after V lost 3 bases and J lost 12 bases. CDR3 residues: CASSHEGTSGRMGQFF. The CDR3 coding sequence is TGTGCCAGCAGCCACGAGGGGACTAGCGGGAGAATGGGGCAGTTCTTC.

The gene calls are TRBV3-1 (or the pseudogene TRBV3-2) and TRBJ2-1, with D maybe TRBD2 (6 bases). V was trimmed by 4 bases and J by 9 bases, leaving 10 bases between them. Germline CDR1 reads LGHDT; CDR2 reads YNNKEL (reference sequence). The CDR3 totals 12 residues. This chain's CDR3 is CASSPLGGEQFF. The CDR3 coding sequence is TGTGCCAGCAGCCCCCTGGGGGGTGAGCAGTTCTTC.

The chain employs TRBV24-1 and TRBJ2-7; D might be TRBD1 or TRBD2, each matching 5 bases. This CDR3 has 17 residues. CDR1 and CDR2 (germline): KGHDR, SFDVKD. Trimming stripped 4 bases from V and 0 bases from J, with 18 bases between. The CDR3 is CATSEGVSSYFSYEQYF. Here the CDR3 DNA reads TGTGCCACCAGTGAGGGGGTCAGCAGTTATTTCTCCTACGAGCAGTACTTC.

The J gene is TRBJ2-5, the V gene TRBV11-3, with 12 bases aligning to TRBD1. CDR3 size: 17 residues. Germline CDR1 reads SGHNT; CDR2 reads YENEEA. V lost 1 base and J lost 5; bases outside the gene matches: 8. For the CDR3, the DNA is TGTGCCAGCAGCTTAGCCGCCGGGACAGGGGGCAGGGAGACCCAGTACTTC. Residues: CASSLAAGTGGRETQYF.

The chain links TRBV5-1 to TRBJ2-7, with D perhaps TRBD1 (6 bases). V lost 3 bases, J lost 1 base, and 14 bases lay in between. Germline V lookup: CDR1 SGHRS, CDR2 YFSETQ. CDR3 length: 15 amino acids. CDR3 coding DNA: TGCGCCAGCAGCTCCCACAGGGACGGATCCTACGAGCAGTACTTC. Its protein product is CASSSHRDGSYEQYF. The full variable domain, rest sourced from reference TRBV5-1 and TRBJ2-7, is KAGVTQTPRYLIKTRGQQVTLSCSPISGHRSVSWYQQTPGQGLQFLFEYFSETQRNKGNFPGRFSGRQFSNSRSEMNVSTLELGDSALYLCASSSHRDGSYEQYFGPGTRLTVT.

This clone has just one count. CDR3 region: CASNQRSTDTQYF. In nucleotides, the CDR3 is TGTGCCAGCAACCAGAGAAGCACAGATACGCAGTATTTT. The J gene is TRBJ2-3, the V gene TRBV7-9; no firm D call. The CDR3 length is 13 residues. Trimming stripped 7 bases from V and 0 bases from J, with 8 bases between. Germline V gene lookup returns CDR1 SEHNR and CDR2 FQNEAQ (reference sequence).

The rearrangement links TRBV2 to TRBJ2-7; 11 nucleotides line up with TRBD1. The ends lost 7 bases at V and 2 bases at J; junction bases unmatched: 7. Germline V gene lookup returns CDR1 SNHLY and CDR2 FYNNEI. The CDR3 has 15 residues. The CDR3 here is CASITPGQGAYEQYF. CDR3 in DNA: TGTGCCAGCATAACCCCGGGACAGGGGGCCTACGAGCAGTACTTC.

The V gene is TRBV2, the J gene TRBJ2-2, with 7 bases that match TRBD1. Losses at the gene ends were 4 bases for V and 6 bases for J; bases not matched to a gene: 23. This CDR3 has 20 residues. Germline V gives CDR1 SNHLY, CDR2 FYNNEI. CDR3 sequence reads: CASSGPSKRGGPILSGELFF. The CDR3 coding sequence is TGTGCCAGCAGTGGACCCAGCAAACGAGGGGGCCCTATCCTTTCCGGGGAGCTGTTTTTT.

This chain links TRBV30 with TRBJ1-2; tentatively, D is TRBD1 (5 bases). Per germline, CDR1 GTSNPN and CDR2 SVGIG (reference sequence). The CDR3 is 17 amino acids. Trimming took 1 base from V and 0 from J, leaving 18 bases between them. The CDR3 sequence: CAWSEVRVTVANYGYTF. The CDR3 DNA reads as TGTGCCTGGAGTGAGGTTCGTGTGACAGTGGCTAACTATGGCTACACCTTC.

This chain uses TRBV5-1 with TRBJ2-7, with 8 bases fitting TRBD2. Trimming at V came to 6 bases and at J to 3 bases, leaving 11 bases not matched to a gene. This CDR3 is built from 15 residues. Germline V gene lookup returns CDR1 SGHRS and CDR2 YFSETQ. CDR3 residues: CASTRGGPLGYEQYF. The CDR3 DNA is TGCGCCAGCACCCGCGGGGGGCCGTTGGGCTACGAGCAGTACTTC.

The chain links TRBV30 to TRBJ1-3; D is perhaps TRBD1 (6 bases). Germline V gene sequence: CDR1 GTSNPN, CDR2 SVGIG (reference sequence). Trimming shortened V by 5 bases and J by 9 bases, and 23 bases separated the two germline ends. This CDR3 spans 15 amino acids. CDR3 nucleotides: TGTGCCTGGGATGGGGGCAGGGTCGGGATGGGCACCATATATTTT. This codes for CAWDGGRVGMGTIYF.

This chain uses TRBV5-6 with TRBJ2-7, with TRBD1 identical over 8 bases. This CDR3 comprises 15 residues. J was trimmed by 3 bases and V by 0 bases; bases with no gene match: 5. The germline V gene encodes CDR1 SGHDT and CDR2 YYEEEE. CDR3 region: CASSLDPGQVYEQYF. CDR3 in DNA: TGTGCCAGCAGCTTGGACCCGGGACAGGTCTACGAGCAGTACTTC.